The 29 T cell receptor beta chains given below trace back to one sample, sequenced in a study of control samples from healthy donors and cancer patients. TCRdb's copy holds only in-frame clones and misses some; the assay was immunoSEQ multiplex PCR. The sample lists about 44,000 clones, about 89% occurring once. The sequencing sample was made of PBMCs. The source is a woman in her fifties or sixties with lung cancer.

The V gene is TRBV6-4, the J gene TRBJ2-6; D is unresolved. The CDR3 loop spans 14 amino acids. The V and J ends lost 2 bases and 0 bases respectively, with 2 bases between them. The germline CDR1 and CDR2 sequences are MRHNA and SNTAGT. CDR3 in amino acids: CASSDNSGANVLTF. DNA of the CDR3: TGTGCCAGCAGTGACAACTCTGGGGCCAACGTCCTGACTTTC.

The chain has TRBV11-2 and TRBJ2-7; no firm D call. V was trimmed by 4 bases and J by 4 bases, leaving 20 bases between them. Germline V gene sequence: CDR1 SGHAT, CDR2 FQNNGV. The length of the CDR3 is 16 residues. CDR3 bases: TGTGCCAGCAGCTCCCGATTAGACCCAGGCCAATACGAGCAGTACTTC. It translates to CASSSRLDPGQYEQYF.

The rearrangement joins TRBV6-5 to TRBJ2-6; 10 bases fit TRBD1. J lost 7 bases, V lost 8 bases, and 2 bases had no gene match. Germline values: CDR1 MNHEY, CDR2 SVGAGI. The CDR3 is 13 residues long. CDR3 nucleotide sequence: TGTGCCAGCCGGGACAGGGGAGCCAACGTCCTGACTTTC. Protein sequence: CASRDRGANVLTF.

This clone was detected only once. V is TRBV3-1 (or the pseudogene TRBV3-2) and J is TRBJ2-7, with D tentatively TRBD1 (6 bases). Germline values: CDR1 LGHDT, CDR2 YNNKEL (reference sequence). The CDR3 runs to 14 residues. The V gene lost 0 bases and the J gene lost 5 bases, with 11 bases spanning the gap. CDR3 DNA: TGTGCCAGCAGCCAAGATCGCGAGGGGGACGAGCAGTACTTC. This codes for CASSQDREGDEQYF.

This clone was seen only once. This sequence joins TRBV5-1 and TRBJ2-7; D perhaps matches TRBD1 (5 bases). The CDR3 covers 14 residues. In germline, CDR1 is SGHRS, CDR2 YFSETQ. The V gene lost 0 bases and the J gene lost 7 bases, with 14 bases spanning the gap. CDR3 protein: CASSLDPGNKEQYF. The CDR3, as DNA: TGCGCCAGCAGCTTGGACCCAGGGAATAAGGAGCAGTACTTC.

This rearrangement joins TRBV10-1 to TRBJ2-5; 8 bases map to TRBD2. This CDR3 spans 17 amino acids. V lost 3 bases to trimming and J lost 2 bases; unmatched junction nucleotides: 11. Germline CDR1 WNHNN, CDR2 SYGVQD (reference sequence). The CDR3 sequence is CASSEGREAIEQETQYF. The CDR3 nucleotides are TGCGCCAGCAGTGAAGGGCGGGAGGCTATCGAACAAGAGACCCAGTACTTC.

The CDR3 DNA reads as TGCAGTGCCCGTCCCCAGCCTGAAGCTTTCTTT. It encodes CSARPQPEAFF. J is TRBJ1-1 and V is TRBV20-1; D is unclear. CDR3 length: 11 amino acids. Trimming removed 6 bases at V and 6 bases at J, with 11 bases between. CDR1 is DFQATT, CDR2 SNEGSKA, per germline (reference sequence).

The V call is TRBV7-2, the J call TRBJ1-4; 8 nucleotides line up with TRBD1. The V segment lost 2 bases and the J segment 5 bases; nucleotides outside the gene matches: 1. CDR3 length: 14 amino acids. The germline V gene encodes CDR1 SGHTA and CDR2 FQGNSA. For the CDR3, the DNA is TGTGCCAGCAGCTTAAACAGGGGGAATGAAAAACTGTTTTTT. Its protein product is CASSLNRGNEKLFF. Together with reference TRBV7-2 and TRBJ1-4, the CDR3 gives the full variable domain: GAGVSQSPSNKVTEKGKDVELRCDPISGHTALYWYRQSLGQGLEFLIYFQGNSAPDKSGLPSDRFSAERTGGSVSTLTIQRTQQEDSAVYLCASSLNRGNEKLFFGSGTQLSVL.

This clone is classed as medium-sized. The chain is built from TRBV7-2 and TRBJ1-2; D call uncertain. Looked up from germline, CDR1 is SGHTA and CDR2 is FQGNSA. Trimming pared 4 bases from V and 8 bases from J, leaving 8 bases between. The CDR3 spans 11 residues. The CDR3 DNA is TGTGCCAGCAGCTCCTCTCGGGGCTACACCTTC. Its protein is CASSSSRGYTF.

The gene calls are TRBV6-5 and TRBJ2-5; no clear D. Germline-derived CDR1 and CDR2 are MNHEY and SVGAGI. V was pared by 0 bases and J by 3 bases, with 11 bases between. The CDR3 spans 15 residues. The CDR3 coding sequence is TGTGCCAGCAGTTACTCTCGGGTCCGAAAAGAGACCCAGTACTTC. This encodes CASSYSRVRKETQYF.

This chain uses TRBV25-1 with TRBJ2-7; TRBD2 is a possible D gene (6 bases). This CDR3 contains 13 residues. CDR1 and CDR2 from the germline V gene are MGHDK and SYGVNS. V shed 4 bases and J shed 6 bases, with 13 bases lying between them. The CDR3 coding sequence is TGTGCCAGCAGTGTTCCGGGAGCTATCGAGCAGTACTTC. Translating gives CASSVPGAIEQYF.

The V gene is TRBV6-6, the J gene TRBJ2-1, with TRBD2 identical over 7 bases. Per the germline V gene, CDR1 is MNHNY and CDR2 is SVGAGI (reference sequence). The CDR3 consists of 16 residues. The trim removed 2 bases at V and 0 bases at J, leaving 4 bases unmatched. The CDR3 region has the DNA TGTGCCAGCAGTTACGCGCGGGAGAGCTCCTACAATGAGCAGTTCTTC. Amino acids: CASSYARESSYNEQFF.

J is TRBJ1-6 and V is TRBV4-2, with a tentative D call TRBD1 (5 bases). Deletions cut 8 bases from V and 1 base from J, with 15 bases between. Germline V gene lookup returns CDR1 LGHNA and CDR2 YNFKEQ. This CDR3 comprises 16 residues. The CDR3 region is CASARTRASYNSPLHF. The CDR3 region has the DNA TGTGCCAGCGCGAGGACACGAGCGTCCTATAATTCACCCCTCCACTTT.

The chain couples TRBV24-1 to TRBJ1-2; D unresolved. The CDR3 spans 15 residues. The germline V gene has CDR1 KGHDR and CDR2 SFDVKD. V was trimmed by 2 bases and J by 1 base, leaving 10 bases between them. The CDR3 sequence: CATSDSASGNYGYTF. In DNA, the CDR3 is TGTGCCACCAGTGATTCGGCCAGCGGTAACTATGGCTACACCTTC.

This CDR3 reads CASTSGVSLGTGHNEQFF. The CDR3 nucleotides are TGTGCCAGCACTTCGGGGGTGTCACTCGGGACTGGGCACAATGAGCAGTTCTTC. The V and J genes are TRBV28 and TRBJ2-1, with TRBD2 as a possible D gene (6 bases). This CDR3 has 18 residues. V was shortened by 7 bases and J by 5 bases, with 27 bases between the two germline ends. Germline V gene sequence: CDR1 MDHEN, CDR2 SYDVKM.

This clone showed up just a few times. This chain uses TRBV5-1 with TRBJ2-3, with D perhaps TRBD1 or TRBD2 (5 bases each). Deletions cut 0 bases from V and 6 bases from J, with 14 bases between. Germline V gene data show CDR1 as SGHRS and CDR2 as YFSETQ. The CDR3 contains 15 residues. In DNA form, the CDR3 reads TGCGCCAGCAGCTTGGAGGGACCCCATGCCGATACGCAGTATTTT. Translating gives CASSLEGPHADTQYF.

The chain recombines TRBV30 with TRBJ1-3; D unresolved. The germline gives CDR1 GTSNPN, CDR2 SVGIG (reference sequence). The CDR3 extends over 13 amino acids. Trimming took 3 bases from V and 0 from J, leaving 6 bases between them. The CDR3 nucleotides are TGTGCCTGGAGAAGCGACTCTGGAAACACCATATATTTT. Protein: CAWRSDSGNTIYF.

The chain joins TRBV19 to TRBJ1-5, with 10 positions matching TRBD1. The germline CDR1 and CDR2 sequences are LNHDA and SQIVND (reference sequence). The CDR3 runs 15 residues. J lost 9 bases, V lost 7 bases, and 12 bases had no gene match. The CDR3 DNA sequence: TGTGCCAGTACCTTGGGACAGGGGCTTGATCGGCCCCAGCATTTT. This sequence encodes CASTLGQGLDRPQHF.

The J gene is TRBJ2-5, the V gene TRBV5-4; 10 bases fit TRBD2. V shed 0 bases and J 1 base; nucleotides not matched to a gene: 0. Germline loops: CDR1 SGHNT, CDR2 YYREEE (reference sequence). This CDR3 is 15 amino acids long. The CDR3 here is CASSLGLAGQETQYF. The DNA for the CDR3 is TGTGCCAGCAGCTTGGGACTAGCGGGCCAAGAGACCCAGTACTTC. The full variable domain, its missing parts supplied by reference TRBV5-4 and TRBJ2-5, is ETGVTQSPTHLIKTRGQQVTLRCSSQSGHNTVSWYQQALGQGPQFIFQYYREEENGRGNFPPRFSGLQFPNYSSELNVNALELDDSALYLCASSLGLAGQETQYFGPGTRLLVL.

The V and J genes are TRBV11-2 and TRBJ2-7; TRBD2 aligns across 7 bases. The CDR3 is 15 residues long. V was pared by 1 base and J by 3 bases, with 6 bases of the junction left unmatched. Germline loops: CDR1 SGHAT, CDR2 FQNNGV. CDR3 in DNA: TGTGCCAGCAGCTTAGGCGCAGCGGGACTCTACGAGCAGTACTTC. Encoded protein: CASSLGAAGLYEQYF.

V gene TRBV19 combines with J gene TRBJ2-1, with 16 bases fitting TRBD2. Germline V gene sequence: CDR1 LNHDA, CDR2 SQIVND (reference sequence). J was trimmed by 13 bases and V by 5 bases; bases with no gene match: 5. CDR3 length equals 14 residues. As DNA, the CDR3 is TGTGCCAGTAGTTTCGGGACTAGCGGGAGGGCCCAGTTCTTC. Protein product: CASSFGTSGRAQFF. The whole variable domain, remainder taken from reference TRBV19 and TRBJ2-1, is DGGITQSPKYLFRKEGQNVTLSCEQNLNHDAMYWYRQDPGQGLRLIYYSQIVNDFQKGDIAEGYSVSREKKESFPLTVTSAQKNPTAFYLCASSFGTSGRAQFFGPGTRLTVL.

The chain recombines TRBV18 with TRBJ1-3; unclear D gene. Germline CDR1 and CDR2: KGHSH and LQKENI. V shed 2 bases and J shed 0 bases, with 11 bases lying between them. This CDR3 spans 16 amino acids. As DNA, the CDR3 is TGTGCCAGCTCACCATCAAGCGGGGTCTCTGGAAACACCATATATTTT. This codes for CASSPSSGVSGNTIYF. Full variable domain (rest looked up from reference TRBV18 and TRBJ1-3): NAGVMQNPRHLVRRRGQEARLRCSPMKGHSHVYWYRQLPEEGLKFMVYLQKENIIDESGMPKERFSAEFPKEGPSILRIQQVVRGDSAAYFCASSPSSGVSGNTIYFGEGSWLTVV.

The chain links TRBV6-1 to TRBJ2-1; D might be TRBD2 (5 bases). This CDR3 region has 15 residues. Germline V CDR1 and CDR2: MNHNS, SASEGT. Trimming took 1 base from V and 10 from J, leaving 17 bases between them. The CDR3 DNA reads TGTGCCAGCAGTGAAGACCCCCGGACGGGAATAGAGCAGTTCTTC. Amino acid sequence: CASSEDPRTGIEQFF.

This sequence joins TRBV5-1 and TRBJ2-1; 7 nucleotides line up with TRBD1. J lost 3 bases, V lost 1 base, and 4 bases had no gene match. CDR1 is SGHRS and CDR2 is YFSETQ in the germline V gene. This CDR3 is built from 15 residues. CDR3 amino acids: CASSLTGTDYNEQFF. Here the CDR3 DNA reads TGCGCCAGCAGCTTGACAGGGACAGACTACAATGAGCAGTTCTTC.

The chain combines TRBV2 with TRBJ2-1; possibly TRBD1 for D (6 bases). V was trimmed by 1 base and J by 1 base, leaving 8 bases between them. This CDR3 region has 15 residues. Germline CDR1 is SNHLY and CDR2 is FYNNEI. The CDR3 coding sequence is TGTGCCAGCAGTGAAGAACAGGGATCCTACAATGAGCAGTTCTTC. It codes for CASSEEQGSYNEQFF.

The count of this clone is one. This chain joins TRBV14 and TRBJ2-2; D remains unclear. The CDR3 sequence is 13 residues long. From germline, CDR1 is SGHDN and CDR2 FVKESK. Trimming stripped 4 bases from V and 1 base from J, with 4 bases between. In DNA form, the CDR3 reads TGTGCCAGCAGCCCGGGGAACACCGGGGAGCTGTTTTTT. Encoded protein: CASSPGNTGELFF.

The chain couples TRBV16 to TRBJ2-3, with no clear D. Trimming removed 0 bases from V and 4 bases from J, with 8 bases in between. This CDR3 has 14 residues. Germline V gives CDR1 KGHSY, CDR2 FQNENV. CDR3 protein: CASSQSGHSDTQYF. In DNA form, the CDR3 reads TGTGCCAGCAGCCAATCCGGCCACTCAGATACGCAGTATTTT. The entire variable domain, with the rest obtained from reference TRBV16 and TRBJ2-3, is as follows: GEEVAQTPKHLVRGEGQKAKLYCAPIKGHSYVFWYQQVLKNEFKFLISFQNENVFDETGMPKERFSAKCLPNSPCSLEIQATKLEDSAVYFCASSQSGHSDTQYFGPGTRLTVL.

This sequence joins TRBV2 and TRBJ1-2, with D possibly matching TRBD1 (6 bases). CDR1 is SNHLY, CDR2 FYNNEI, per germline. Trimming removed 2 bases at V and 8 bases at J, with 12 bases between. The CDR3 consists of 13 residues. The CDR3 region is CASSERGAEGYTF. CDR3 nucleotides: TGTGCCAGCAGTGAACGGGGGGCGGAGGGCTACACCTTC.

The chain combines TRBV5-4 with TRBJ1-2; D uncertain. The germline V gene encodes CDR1 SGHNT and CDR2 YYREEE (reference sequence). Trimming removed 4 bases at V and 8 bases at J, with 18 bases between. This CDR3 is 14 amino acids long. The CDR3 sequence: CASSVDGELGGYTF. The CDR3, as DNA: TGTGCCAGCAGCGTGGACGGCGAACTGGGGGGCTACACCTTC.